This passage covers 2 T cell receptor beta chains from one sample sequenced in a study of T-cell memory formation after mild COVID-19. TCRdb re-derived calls from the 5' RACE reads in MiXCR, one entry per CDR3 protein. The profile shows 400,000 or so distinct CDR3 sequences, around 20% of them singletons. What was sequenced was PBMCs or a T cell subset sorted from them (not recorded which). These receptors all stem from an adult woman who had mild COVID-19 (a few samples of this study predate the infection). Cell type and time point are not known.

This chain joins TRBV28 and TRBJ1-6; D is unclear. V was trimmed by 5 bases and J by 10 bases, leaving 9 bases between them. The CDR3 is 12 residues long. Per germline, CDR1 MDHEN and CDR2 SYDVKM. CDR3 sequence reads: CASSAYSSPLHF. CDR3 in DNA: TGTGCCAGCAGTGCTTACAGCTCACCCCTCCACTTT. Together with reference TRBV28 and TRBJ1-6, the CDR3 gives the full variable domain: DVKVTQSSRYLVKRTGEKVFLECVQDMDHENMFWYRQDPGLGLRLIYFSYDVKMKEKGDIPEGYSVSREKKERFSLILESASTNQTSMYLCASSAYSSPLHFGNGTRLTVT.

The chain carries TRBV5-1 and TRBJ1-1; D perhaps matches TRBD1 (5 bases). The CDR3 loop spans 13 amino acids. The germline CDR1 and CDR2 sequences are SGHRS and YFSETQ. V was cut by 5 bases and J by 4 bases, with 12 bases left in between. CDR3 protein: CASRVAGTTEAFF. For the CDR3, the DNA is TGCGCCAGCAGGGTAGCTGGGACCACTGAAGCTTTCTTT.